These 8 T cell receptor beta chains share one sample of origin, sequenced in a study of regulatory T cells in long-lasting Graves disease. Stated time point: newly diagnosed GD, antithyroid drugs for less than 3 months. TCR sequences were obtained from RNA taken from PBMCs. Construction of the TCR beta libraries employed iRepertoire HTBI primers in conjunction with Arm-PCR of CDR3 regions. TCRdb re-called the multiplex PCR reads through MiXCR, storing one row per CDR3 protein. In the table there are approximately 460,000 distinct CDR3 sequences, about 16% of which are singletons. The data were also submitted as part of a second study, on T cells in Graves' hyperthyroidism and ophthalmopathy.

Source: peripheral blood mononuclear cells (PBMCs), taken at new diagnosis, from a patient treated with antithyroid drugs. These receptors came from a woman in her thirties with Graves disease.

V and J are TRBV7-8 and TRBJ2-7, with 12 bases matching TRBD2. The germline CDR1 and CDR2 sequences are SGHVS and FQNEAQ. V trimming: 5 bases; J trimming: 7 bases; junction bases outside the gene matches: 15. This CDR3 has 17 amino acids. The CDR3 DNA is TGTGCCAGCAGCCCACATCCTCTAGCGGGAGGGCCAGGGGAGCAGTACTTC. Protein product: CASSPHPLAGGPGEQYF.

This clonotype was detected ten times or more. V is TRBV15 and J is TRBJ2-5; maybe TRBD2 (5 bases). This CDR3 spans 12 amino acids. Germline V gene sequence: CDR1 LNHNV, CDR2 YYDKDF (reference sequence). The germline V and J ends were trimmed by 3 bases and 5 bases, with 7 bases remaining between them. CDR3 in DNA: TGTGCCACCAGCAGGTCGGGGGAGACCCAGTACTTC. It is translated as CATSRSGETQYF. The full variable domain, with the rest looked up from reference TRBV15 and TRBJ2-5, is DAMVIQNPRYQVTQFGKPVTLSCSQTLNHNVMYWYQQKSSQAPKLLFHYYDKDFNNEADTPDNFQSRRPNTSFCFLDIRSPGLGDTAMYLCATSRSGETQYFGPGTRLLVL.

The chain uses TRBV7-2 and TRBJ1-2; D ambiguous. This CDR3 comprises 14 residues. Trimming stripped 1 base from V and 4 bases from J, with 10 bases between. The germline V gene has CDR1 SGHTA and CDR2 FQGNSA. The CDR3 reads CASSLVREGYGYTF. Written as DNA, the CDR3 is TGTGCCAGCAGCTTAGTGAGGGAAGGCTATGGCTACACCTTC.

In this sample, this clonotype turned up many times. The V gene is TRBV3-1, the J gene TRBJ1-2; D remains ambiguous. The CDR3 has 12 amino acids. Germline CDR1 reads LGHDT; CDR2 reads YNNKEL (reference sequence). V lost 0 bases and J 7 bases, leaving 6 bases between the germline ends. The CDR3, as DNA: TGTGCCAGCAGCCAAGATGTCTCTGGCTACACCTTC. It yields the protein CASSQDVSGYTF.

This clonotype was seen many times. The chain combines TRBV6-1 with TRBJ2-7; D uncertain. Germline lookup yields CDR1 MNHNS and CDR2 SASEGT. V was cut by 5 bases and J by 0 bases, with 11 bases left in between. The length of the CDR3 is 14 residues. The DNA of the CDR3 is TGTGCCAGCAGTCCCCTTTTCAGCTCCTACGAGCAGTACTTC. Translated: CASSPLFSSYEQYF.

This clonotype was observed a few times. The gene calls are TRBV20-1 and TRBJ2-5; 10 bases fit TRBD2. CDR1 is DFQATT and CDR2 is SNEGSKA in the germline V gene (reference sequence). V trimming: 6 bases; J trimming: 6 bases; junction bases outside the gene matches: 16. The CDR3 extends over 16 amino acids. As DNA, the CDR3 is TGCAGTGCCACCTGGGCTAGCGGGAGTACGAGGAAGACCCAGTACTTC. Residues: CSATWASGSTRKTQYF.

CDR3 loop: CASSLGLAGAGEQYF. Written as DNA, the CDR3 is TGTGCCAGCAGCCTTGGACTAGCGGGAGCTGGTGAGCAGTACTTC. This chain uses TRBV4-2 with TRBJ2-7, with 13 positions matching TRBD2. Germline CDR1 LGHNA, CDR2 YNFKEQ. The CDR3 is 15 residues long. With V trimmed by 4 bases and J by 7 bases, 7 bases remained unmatched.

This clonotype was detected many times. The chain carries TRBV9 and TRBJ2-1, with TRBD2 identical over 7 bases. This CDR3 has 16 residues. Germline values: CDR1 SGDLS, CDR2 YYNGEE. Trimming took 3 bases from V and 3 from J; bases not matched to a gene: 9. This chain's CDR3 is CASSASVASGYNEQFF. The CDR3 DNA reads TGTGCCAGCAGCGCCTCAGTGGCTAGCGGCTACAATGAGCAGTTCTTC.